These 5 T cell receptor beta chains share one sample of origin, sequenced in a study of neurological immune-mediated disorders (dated by TCRdb to between 2017 and 2020). The method behind the library was 5' RACE. The sequencing machine was an Illumina HiSeq 2500. The public reads were quality trimmed at Q25 with fastp and then assembled into clones with MiXCR by TCRdb, keeping productive beta chains. Each CDR3 protein gets just one entry, which takes the most common genes and DNA from the rows behind it. In this sample the table shows about 120,000 distinct CDR3 sequences, roughly 3.1% of which occur a single time. In total, the top ten clones hold over 1% of the sample. Sequencing was performed on PBMCs. The receptors come from a woman in her 30s with multiple sclerosis.

This clonotype was found many times. CDR3 loop: CASSLRTSNTIYF. Here the CDR3 DNA reads TGTGCCAGCAGCTTAAGGACGTCAAACACCATATATTTT. The chain recombines TRBV7-8 with TRBJ1-3, with D unclear. Germline V gene lookup returns CDR1 SGHVS and CDR2 FQNEAQ. The CDR3 has 13 residues. V gave up 2 bases and J gave up 6 bases, with 8 bases separating them.

The sample holds many counts of this clonotype. V and J are TRBV4-1 and TRBJ2-5; 12 bases fit TRBD2. The trim removed 5 bases at V and 4 bases at J, leaving 8 bases unmatched. Germline CDR1 and CDR2: MGHRA and YSYEKL. This CDR3 region has 16 residues. CDR3 in DNA: TGCGCCAGCAGCGCCCGCCTAGCGGGGGGGCGAGAGACCCAGTACTTC. This gives the protein CASSARLAGGRETQYF.

This clonotype was observed many times. V gene TRBV2 combines with J gene TRBJ2-1; TRBD1 matches 9 bases. Trimming cost V 9 bases and J 2 bases; bases outside gene matches: 2. The CDR3 sequence is 13 residues long. Germline assignment: CDR1 SNHLY and CDR2 FYNNEI. The DNA for the CDR3 is TGTGCCAGAAGACAGGGGGCCTACAATGAGCAGTTCTTC. It codes for CARRQGAYNEQFF.

This clonotype has at least ten counts. The chain links TRBV3-1 to TRBJ2-5; a possible D gene is TRBD2 (5 bases). CDR1 LGHDT and CDR2 YNNKEL come from the germline V gene (reference sequence). Between the trimmed V and J ends, which lost 4 bases and 1 base, there was a span of 10 bases. The CDR3 length is 14 residues. CDR3 DNA sequence: TGTGCCAGCAGCCCTAGCCCCGCCCAAGAGACCCAGTACTTC. It specifies CASSPSPAQETQYF.

The table lists this clonotype with many counts. The chain is built from TRBV27 and TRBJ1-2, with D possibly matching TRBD1 (5 bases). The germline gives CDR1 MNHEY, CDR2 SMNVEV (reference sequence). The CDR3 runs 14 residues. Trimming took off 6 bases at V and 6 bases at J, with 17 bases between the two ends. The CDR3 here is CASSLGSGFNGYTF. DNA of the CDR3: TGTGCCAGCAGCCTAGGGTCAGGGTTTAATGGCTACACCTTC.